The rows below give T cell receptor beta chains drawn from one sample of a study of cytomegalovirus exposure and HLA in healthy donors. Data came from immunoSEQ multiplex PCR; TCRdb stores just in-frame clones and leaves some out. The profile shows 180,000 or so clones, approximately 80% of them singletons. The sequenced material came from PBMCs. These receptors were taken from a girl aged 5-17 years in good health and CMV-seropositive. CDR3s include the opening cysteine and the closing phenylalanine or tryptophan. The D gene is left open where the match is weak. Clone size is shown for a subset of rows, as once, few, many or a class of expanded clone.

v_gene	d_gene	abundance	j_gene	CDR3aa	CDR3nt
TRBV12-5	.	few	TRBJ1-1	CASGLVLGDSGEAFF	TGTGCTAGTGGTTTGGTACTCGGGGATAGTGGTGAAGCTTTCTTT
TRBV6-5	TRBD2	.	TRBJ2-7	CASNPVAGQPYEQYF	TGTGCCAGCAACCCAGTAGCGGGGCAACCCTACGAGCAGTACTTC
TRBV11-2	TRBD1	.	TRBJ1-2	CASSSAPGQGRTF	TGTGCCAGCAGCTCCGCCCCGGGACAGGGTAGGACCTTC
TRBV27	TRBD2	.	TRBJ2-1	CASSYVAGGRSEQFF	TGTGCCAGCAGTTACGTAGCGGGAGGCCGCAGTGAGCAGTTCTTC
TRBV27	.	once	TRBJ1-1	CASSLTGNTEAFF	TGTGCCAGCAGTTTAACAGGGAACACTGAAGCTTTCTTT
TRBV6-6	.	.	TRBJ1-1	CASSYKLLNTEAFF	TGTGCCAGCAGTTACAAGCTATTGAACACTGAAGCTTTCTTT
TRBV10-1	TRBD1	.	TRBJ2-7	CASGPGQGVNEQYF	TGCGCCAGCGGACCGGGACAGGGGGTCAACGAGCAGTACTTC
TRBV2	TRBD1	.	TRBJ1-4	CASRRDRFNEKLFF	TGTGCCAGCAGGAGGGACAGGTTTAATGAAAAACTGTTTTTT
TRBV19	TRBD1	.	TRBJ2-7	CASGQGTYEQYF	TGTGCCAGCGGACAGGGAACCTACGAGCAGTACTTC
TRBV4-1	.	few	TRBJ1-2	CASSQTVLGLDSANYGYTF	TGCGCCAGCAGCCAAACGGTTCTGGGTCTAGACTCAGCTAACTATGGCTACACCTTC
TRBV6-6	.	.	TRBJ1-3	CASSYPVSGNTIYF	TGTGCCAGCAGTTACCCGGTCTCTGGAAACACCATATATTTT
TRBV10-3	.	few	TRBJ2-5	CAISESQVQETQYF	TGTGCCATCAGTGAGTCGCAGGTCCAAGAGACCCAGTACTTC
TRBV6-5	.	.	TRBJ1-5	CASSYSRTEGQPQHF	TGTGCCAGCAGTTACTCAAGAACCGAGGGTCAGCCCCAGCATTTT
TRBV5-6	.	.	TRBJ1-2	CASSLGQFYGYTF	TGTGCCAGCAGCTTAGGACAGTTCTATGGCTACACCTTC
TRBV15	.	once	TRBJ2-7	CATSRDQGPSGEQYF	TGTGCCACCAGCAGAGATCAGGGGCCCTCGGGGGAGCAGTACTTC
TRBV7-2	.	.	TRBJ1-1	CASSLAPDIYLRSTEAFF	TGTGCCAGCAGCTTAGCGCCGGATATCTACCTACGGAGCACTGAAGCTTTCTTT
TRBV6-5	TRBD1	.	TRBJ2-5	CASSPGQGKTQYF	TGTGCCAGCAGCCCCGGACAGGGAAAGACCCAGTACTTC
TRBV27	TRBD1	.	TRBJ1-5	CASSLLGQGNQPQHF	TGTGCCAGCAGTCTTCTAGGACAGGGCAATCAGCCCCAGCATTTT
TRBV6-1	.	once	TRBJ1-1	CASRGGRKNTEAFF	TGTGCCAGCAGGGGGGGACGGAAGAACACTGAAGCTTTCTTT
TRBV2	TRBD1	.	TRBJ1-6	CASSGGQGGENSPLHF	TGTGCCAGCAGTGGAGGACAGGGAGGTGAGAATTCACCCCTCCACTTT
TRBV5-1	TRBD2	.	TRBJ2-7	CASSFALAGAEEQYF	TGCGCCAGCAGCTTCGCACTAGCGGGAGCTGAGGAGCAGTACTTC
TRBV9	TRBD2	.	TRBJ2-5	CASSVGQAGVGETQYF	TGTGCCAGCAGCGTAGGTCAAGCGGGAGTGGGAGAGACCCAGTACTTC
TRBV27	.	.	TRBJ1-1	CASSLIAGGGGTEAFF	TGTGCCAGCAGTTTAATCGCCGGGGGGGGTGGCACTGAAGCTTTCTTT
TRBV18	TRBD1	once	TRBJ1-2	CASSHGTGLYGYTF	TGTGCCAGCTCACACGGGACAGGCCTATATGGCTACACCTTC
TRBV20-1	.	.	TRBJ2-7	CSASGPYEQYF	TGCAGTGCTAGCGGTCCCTACGAGCAGTACTTC
TRBV7-2	TRBD1	.	TRBJ1-2	CASSYGSGTGVGYTF	TGTGCCAGCAGCTACGGATCCGGGACAGGGGTTGGCTACACCTTC
TRBV10-3	.	.	TRBJ1-1	CAIRAGGGTEAFF	TGTGCCATCAGGGCCGGGGGGGGGACTGAAGCTTTCTTT
TRBV6-5	.	.	TRBJ2-7	CASSFSLSRGQYEQYF	TGTGCCAGCAGTTTTTCCCTCAGCCGAGGGCAGTACGAGCAGTACTTC
TRBV28	.	.	TRBJ2-3	CATESGGSTDTQYF	TGTGCCACCGAAAGTGGGGGCAGCACAGATACGCAGTATTTT
TRBV5-6	.	.	TRBJ1-2	CASSPGGAGYGYTF	TGTGCCAGCAGCCCCGGCGGGGCGGGCTATGGCTACACCTTC
TRBV27	.	.	TRBJ2-3	CASGGSGTTDTQYF	TGTGCCAGCGGGGGGTCGGGGACCACAGATACGCAGTATTTT
TRBV11-3	.	once	TRBJ2-1	CASSFVWGDEQFF	TGTGCCAGCAGCTTTGTGTGGGGCGATGAGCAGTTCTTC
TRBV5-6	.	few	TRBJ1-2	CASSITTGGADYGYTF	TGTGCCAGCAGCATAACAACAGGAGGGGCGGACTATGGCTACACCTTC
TRBV29-1	TRBD2	.	TRBJ2-1	CSVEGLAENNEQFF	TGCAGCGTTGAAGGACTAGCGGAAAACAATGAGCAGTTCTTC
TRBV25-1	TRBD1	.	TRBJ2-4	CASIAPGGAEENIQYF	TGTGCCAGCATCGCCCCAGGGGGCGCAGAGGAAAACATTCAGTACTTC
TRBV2	.	.	TRBJ1-1	CASQGEMNTEAFF	TGTGCCAGCCAGGGCGAAATGAACACTGAAGCTTTCTTT
TRBV2	.	.	TRBJ2-7	CASSREQGGYEQYF	TGTGCCAGCAGTCGGGAGCAGGGGGGTTACGAGCAGTACTTC
TRBV29-1	TRBD2	.	TRBJ2-1	CSVESYAGGTDEQFF	TGCAGCGTTGAATCCTACGCGGGAGGCACTGATGAGCAGTTCTTC
TRBV2	TRBD2	.	TRBJ2-5	CASSDGTSGLETQYF	TGTGCCAGCAGTGACGGGACTAGCGGACTAGAGACCCAGTACTTC
TRBV5-1	TRBD2	.	TRBJ2-7	CASSWGAGAGGSYEQYF	TGCGCCAGCAGCTGGGGGGCGGGAGCGGGAGGCTCCTACGAGCAGTACTTC
TRBV10-1	TRBD1	.	TRBJ2-1	CASSKKPGGSYNEQFF	TGCGCCAGCAGCAAAAAACCAGGGGGCTCCTACAATGAGCAGTTCTTC
TRBV6-1	.	.	TRBJ1-2	CASSRHVDYGYTF	TGTGCCAGCAGTCGACACGTCGACTATGGCTACACCTTC
TRBV11-3	TRBD2	.	TRBJ2-7	CASSLWGGEQYF	TGTGCCAGCAGTTTATGGGGGGGCGAGCAGTACTTC
TRBV5-4	TRBD1	.	TRBJ1-1	CASSGAMDRGEAFF	TGTGCCAGCAGCGGGGCTATGGACAGGGGTGAAGCTTTCTTT